The T cell receptor (beta chain) under discussion was sequenced for a study of shared clonotypes between healthy human individuals. Study findings and constraints: Memory subsets had estimated richness that was generally smaller than that of naive subsets. Rarefaction indicated that sorted-subset sequencing remained incomplete although depth was large.

With regard to this clone: Its antigen is unknown.

Methods used by the authors: Filtering was not the same, since immunoSEQ gave junction-only sequences without quality scores. Generated by immunoSEQ multiplex PCR, the TCRdb table keeps only in-frame clones and is missing some. For V, J and clone size, that table is used; D and trimming come from the DNA. The table records 750,000 to 1,000,000 clones, over 90% of them present only once. Naive CD8 cells lacked CD45RO, underwent positive selection for CCR7 and left out terminally differentiated effector memory CD45RA+ cells. The study drew its donors from healthy HIV-negative adults without recent acute infections or vaccinations. This sequence was found in a man aged 25 to 40 in good health. Material: naive CD8+ T cells sorted from blood.

CDR3 bases: TGTGCCACCAGCATGGGACTAGAATACAATGAGCAGTTCTTC. It translates to CATSMGLEYNEQFF. This chain uses TRBV15 with TRBJ2-1; 8 bases are shared with TRBD2. The CDR3 is made up of 14 amino acids. Germline lookup yields CDR1 LNHNV and CDR2 YYDKDF (reference sequence). V was pared by 4 bases and J by 4 bases, with 3 bases of the junction left unmatched.